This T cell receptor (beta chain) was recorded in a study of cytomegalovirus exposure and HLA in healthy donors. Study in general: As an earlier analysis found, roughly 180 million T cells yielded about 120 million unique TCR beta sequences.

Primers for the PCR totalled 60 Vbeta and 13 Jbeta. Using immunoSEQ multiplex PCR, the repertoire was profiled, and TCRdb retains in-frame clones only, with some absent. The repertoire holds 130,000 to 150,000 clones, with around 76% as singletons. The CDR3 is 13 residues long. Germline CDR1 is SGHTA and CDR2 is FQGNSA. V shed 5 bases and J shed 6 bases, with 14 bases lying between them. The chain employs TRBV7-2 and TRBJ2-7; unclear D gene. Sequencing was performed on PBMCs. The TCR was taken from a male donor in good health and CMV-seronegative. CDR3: CASSPGPPGEQYF. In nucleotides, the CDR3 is TGTGCCAGCAGCCCCGGTCCCCCGGGCGAGCAGTACTTC.